This T cell receptor (beta chain) was captured in a study of vaccination and CD4 T cells after COVID-19. Trimming shortened V by 6 bases and J by 7 bases, and 16 bases separated the two germline ends. This CDR3 contains 13 residues. The count of this clonotype is one. What it binds is unknown. The Oncomine TCR Beta short-read assay was what sequenced the DNA obtained from cultured CD4+ T cells. TCRdb reprocessed the PCR reads with MiXCR, giving one entry per CDR3 protein. The repertoire includes some 15,000 distinct CDR3 sequences, over 70% of them detected once, and around 4.4% sits in the top ten. Indicated treatment: roughly 11-day PBMC culture with coronavirus spike peptide pools or control peptides (ViraFEST assay).

This TCR was recovered from a human donor who had recovered from COVID-19. J is TRBJ2-7 and V is TRBV12-3 or TRBV12-4, with D tentatively TRBD2 (5 bases). The specimen sequenced was CD4+ T cells from blood, cultured in vitro. This chain's CDR3 is CASRSDWVGEQYF. CDR3 in DNA: TGTGCCAGCAGGTCGGACTGGGTAGGTGAGCAGTACTTC.